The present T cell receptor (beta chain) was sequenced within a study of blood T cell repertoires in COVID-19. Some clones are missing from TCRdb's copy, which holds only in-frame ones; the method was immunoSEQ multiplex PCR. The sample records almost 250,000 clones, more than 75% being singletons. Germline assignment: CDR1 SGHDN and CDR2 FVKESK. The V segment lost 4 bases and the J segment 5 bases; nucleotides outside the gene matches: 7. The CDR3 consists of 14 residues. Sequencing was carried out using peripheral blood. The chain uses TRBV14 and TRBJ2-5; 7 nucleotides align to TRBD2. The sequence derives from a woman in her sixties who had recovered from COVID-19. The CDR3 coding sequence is TGTGCCAGCAGCCGGCTCGCGGGGGATGAGACCCAGTACTTC. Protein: CASSRLAGDETQYF. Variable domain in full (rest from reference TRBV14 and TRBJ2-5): EAGVTQFPSHSVIEKGQTVTLRCDPISGHDNLYWYRRVMGKEIKFLLHFVKESKQDESGMPNNRFLAERTGGTYSTLKVQPAELEDSGVYFCASSRLAGDETQYFGPGTRLLVL.